One sample yielded the 25 T cell receptor beta chains listed below, sequenced in a study of blood T cell repertoires in COVID-19. Data came from immunoSEQ multiplex PCR; TCRdb stores just in-frame clones and leaves some out. The sample yields roughly 97,000 clones, around 90% seen once. The sequencing input was peripheral blood. The source of these receptors is a human donor in a cohort sampled during active COVID-19.

The chain employs TRBV5-1 and TRBJ2-7, with 8 bases matching TRBD2. The germline V gene has CDR1 SGHRS and CDR2 YFSETQ. This CDR3 has 14 residues. With V trimmed by 4 bases and J by 4 bases, 7 bases remained unmatched. In DNA form, the CDR3 reads TGCGCCAGCAGCCCCGGGACTAGTGTTTACGAGCAGTACTTC. As protein: CASSPGTSVYEQYF.

The CDR3 region is CATSGKTATEKLFF. CDR3 bases: TGTGCCACCAGTGGGAAGACAGCCACAGAAAAACTGTTTTTT. This chain connects TRBV24-1 to TRBJ1-4; tentatively, D is TRBD1 (5 bases). The V gene's germline CDR1 is KGHDR and CDR2 SFDVKD. V lost 5 bases, J lost 8 bases, and 14 bases lay in between. CDR3 length equals 14 residues.

This clone was seen just once. The genes are TRBV7-9 and TRBJ1-3; 10 bases line up with TRBD1. J gave up 0 bases and V 5 bases, and 7 bases lay outside the gene matches. The CDR3 has 17 amino acids. The germline CDR1 and CDR2 sequences are SEHNR and FQNEAQ (reference sequence). DNA for the CDR3: TGTGCCAGCAGCCAAGGGACAGGGGTATTCTCTGGAAACACCATATATTTT. It encodes CASSQGTGVFSGNTIYF.

The chain is built from TRBV15 and TRBJ2-7; 10 bases are a match to TRBD2. CDR1 and CDR2 (germline): LNHNV, YYDKDF (reference sequence). This CDR3 has 17 amino acids. V shed 1 base, J shed 7 bases, and the junction held 13 bases outside the gene matches. CDR3 loop: CATSRGPGLADSGEQYF. The CDR3 DNA reads as TGTGCCACCAGCAGAGGCCCTGGACTAGCGGACTCGGGAGAGCAGTACTTC. Drawing the rest from reference TRBV15 and TRBJ2-7, the complete variable domain is DAMVIQNPRYQVTQFGKPVTLSCSQTLNHNVMYWYQQKSSQAPKLLFHYYDKDFNNEADTPDNFQSRRPNTSFCFLDIRSPGLGDTAMYLCATSRGPGLADSGEQYFGPGTRLTVT.

The J gene is TRBJ2-7, the V gene TRBV3-1 (or the pseudogene TRBV3-2); 9 bases are shared with TRBD1. The germline CDR1 and CDR2 sequences are LGHDT and YNNKEL (reference sequence). The CDR3 contains 15 residues. Unmatched junction bases numbered 3, after V lost 0 bases and J lost 3 bases. The CDR3 protein is CASSQDQGQGYEQYF. CDR3 bases: TGTGCCAGCAGCCAAGACCAGGGACAGGGCTACGAGCAGTACTTC.

The chain uses TRBV30 and TRBJ1-3; tentatively, D is TRBD1 (5 bases). V was shortened by 7 bases and J by 3 bases, with 13 bases between the two germline ends. The length of the CDR3 is 13 residues. Germline values: CDR1 GTSNPN, CDR2 SVGIG (reference sequence). DNA for the CDR3: TGTGCCTCAACCCAGGGTGGTGGAAACACCATATATTTT. It translates to CASTQGGGNTIYF.

The rearrangement uses TRBV3-1 (or the pseudogene TRBV3-2) and TRBJ1-4; D is uncertain. The CDR3 spans 18 residues. Deletions cut 1 base from V and 0 bases from J, with 15 bases between. Germline V gene sequence: CDR1 LGHDT, CDR2 YNNKEL (reference sequence). CDR3 nucleotide sequence: TGTGCCAGCAGCCAAGGGACTCCCACACTTGCAACTAATGAAAAACTGTTTTTT. It translates to CASSQGTPTLATNEKLFF.

The J gene is TRBJ2-7, the V gene TRBV5-1; the match to TRBD2 covers 10 bases. Per the germline V gene, CDR1 is SGHRS and CDR2 is YFSETQ. The CDR3 extends over 15 amino acids. V was pared by 0 bases and J by 7 bases, with 7 bases of the junction left unmatched. The CDR3 spells CASSLVAGGMGEQYF. CDR3 DNA: TGCGCCAGCAGCTTGGTAGCGGGGGGCATGGGTGAGCAGTACTTC.

This clone was counted a single time. This chain connects TRBV2 to TRBJ1-2, with 7 positions matching TRBD1. J gave up 4 bases and V 4 bases, and 6 bases lay outside the gene matches. From germline, CDR1 is SNHLY and CDR2 FYNNEI. The CDR3 contains 14 residues. This CDR3 is CASSGTGSGYGYTF. CDR3 in DNA: TGTGCCAGCAGTGGGACAGGCTCTGGCTATGGCTACACCTTC.

The chain links TRBV29-1 to TRBJ1-2; TRBD1 matches at 8 bases. CDR1 SQVTM and CDR2 ANQGSEA come from the germline V gene. The length of the CDR3 is 13 residues. J lost 7 bases, V lost 3 bases, and 7 bases had no gene match. This CDR3 is CSVDTQGAVGYTF. The DNA of the CDR3 is TGCAGCGTTGATACCCAGGGGGCGGTTGGCTACACCTTC.

This sequence joins TRBV9 and TRBJ1-2; D is perhaps TRBD1 (5 bases). Germline values: CDR1 SGDLS, CDR2 YYNGEE. Between the trimmed V and J ends, which lost 4 bases and 5 bases, there was a span of 12 bases. The CDR3 consists of 13 residues. The CDR3 coding sequence is TGTGCCAGCAGCTCCCGGGGACTATATGGCTACACCTTC. Its protein is CASSSRGLYGYTF.

V and J are TRBV7-9 and TRBJ2-2; 12 nucleotides align to TRBD2. The V gene end was trimmed by 3 bases and the J gene end by 6 bases; junction bases not matched to a gene: 2. The CDR3 runs 15 residues. Germline V gene lookup returns CDR1 SEHNR and CDR2 FQNEAQ (reference sequence). The CDR3 nucleotides are TGTGCCAGCAGCTTCCTAGCGGGGGGGCCCGGGGAGCTGTTTTTT. It is translated as CASSFLAGGPGELFF.

This clone rates as medium-sized. The chain has TRBV9 and TRBJ1-2; possible D gene TRBD1, 6 bases. The CDR3 totals 15 residues. CDR1 is SGDLS and CDR2 is YYNGEE in the germline V gene. V was pared by 1 base and J by 7 bases, with 17 bases between. CDR3 nucleotide sequence: TGTGCCAGCAGCGTATCAGTAGAGGGGGGGACTGGCTACACCTTC. Its translation: CASSVSVEGGTGYTF.

The gene calls are TRBV6-5 and TRBJ2-3, with TRBD2 identical over 7 bases. V gave up 2 bases and J gave up 3 bases; unmatched junction bases: 2. Germline assignment: CDR1 MNHEY and CDR2 SVGAGI. The CDR3 extends over 14 amino acids. CDR3 in amino acids: CASSYAGETDTQYF. CDR3 coding DNA: TGTGCCAGCAGTTACGCGGGGGAAACAGATACGCAGTATTTT.

The V call is TRBV7-9, the J call TRBJ2-3, with 8 bases aligning to TRBD1. With V trimmed by 2 bases and J by 9 bases, 19 bases remained unmatched. The CDR3 spans 18 residues. CDR1 is SEHNR, CDR2 FQNEAQ, per germline (reference sequence). The CDR3 here is CASSLIQVLGQASDTQYF. DNA of the CDR3: TGTGCCAGCAGCTTAATTCAGGTTTTGGGACAGGCATCCGACACGCAGTATTTT.

The chain links TRBV14 to TRBJ1-4; no reliable D call. Germline assignment: CDR1 SGHDN and CDR2 FVKESK. This CDR3 region has 16 residues. The ends were cut back, 4 bases at V and 7 bases at J, with 19 bases in the middle. The CDR3, as DNA: TGTGCCAGCAGCCCGAGTTTCGGGAACCTCGGTGAAAAACTGTTTTTT. Translated, it gives CASSPSFGNLGEKLFF.

The rearrangement joins TRBV5-1 to TRBJ1-1; tentatively, D is TRBD1 (5 bases). Trimming pared 6 bases from V and 1 base from J, leaving 10 bases between. The CDR3 is 13 amino acids. The germline V gene encodes CDR1 SGHRS and CDR2 YFSETQ. The CDR3 protein is CASTFGGNTEAFF. CDR3 nucleotides: TGCGCCAGCACCTTCGGGGGGAACACTGAAGCTTTCTTT.

The chain employs TRBV2 and TRBJ2-1; the match to TRBD2 covers 10 bases. The CDR3 has 15 amino acids. Germline CDR1 is SNHLY and CDR2 is FYNNEI. Germline trimming cut 5 bases from V and 3 bases from J; bases unmatched to any gene: 4. The DNA for the CDR3 is TGTGCCAGCAGTTCCCAGCGGGGGGGCTACAATGAGCAGTTCTTC. Translation gives CASSSQRGGYNEQFF.

The chain couples TRBV24-1 to TRBJ2-5, with unresolved D. Trimming stripped 4 bases from V and 5 bases from J, with 7 bases between. CDR3 length equals 12 residues. CDR1 is KGHDR and CDR2 is SFDVKD in the germline V gene. CDR3 residues: CATSDSLETQYF. CDR3 in DNA: TGTGCCACCAGTGACTCCCTGGAGACCCAGTACTTC.

V usage is TRBV7-3 and J usage is TRBJ2-7; 7 bases fit TRBD2. CDR1 is SGHTA and CDR2 is FQGTGA in the germline V gene. The CDR3 spans 14 residues. V was clipped by 3 bases and J by 5 bases; unmatched bases: 7. The chain's CDR3 is CASSLSREVHEQYF. Here the CDR3 DNA reads TGTGCCAGCAGCTTGTCACGGGAGGTCCACGAGCAGTACTTC.

The CDR3 DNA reads TGTGCCAGCAGCTTTGGGACTAGCGGGAGTATGTCAGATACGCAGTATTTT. It codes for CASSFGTSGSMSDTQYF. The chain joins TRBV11-3 to TRBJ2-3, with 14 bases matching TRBD2. This CDR3 spans 17 amino acids. V was pared by 3 bases and J by 4 bases, with 6 bases of the junction left unmatched. Germline assignment: CDR1 SGHNT and CDR2 YENEEA.

J is TRBJ1-1 and V is TRBV5-5; 8 bases agree with TRBD1. CDR3 length equals 18 residues. V lost 0 bases, J lost 0 bases, and 10 bases stayed unmatched. Germline CDR1 is SGHKS and CDR2 is YYEKEE (reference sequence). The CDR3 here is CASSLGGQVTFLNTEAFF. In DNA, the CDR3 is TGTGCCAGCAGCTTGGGGGGACAGGTGACGTTTTTGAACACTGAAGCTTTCTTT.

This chain joins TRBV10-3 and TRBJ1-2; a weak D match, TRBD1 (5 bases). Germline-derived CDR1 and CDR2 are ENHRY and SYGVKD. CDR3 length equals 12 residues. V was clipped by 2 bases and J by 4 bases, with 5 bases between them. The CDR3 is CAISEGAYGYTF. The DNA for the CDR3 is TGTGCCATCAGTGAGGGGGCCTATGGCTACACCTTC.

V gene TRBV5-4 combines with J gene TRBJ1-2; 8 nucleotides line up with TRBD1. Germline CDR1 and CDR2: SGHNT and YYREEE (reference sequence). After removal of 4 bases from V and 7 bases from J, the junction contained 9 bases not matched to a gene. The CDR3 totals 14 residues. This chain's CDR3 is CASSADRGSAGYTF. CDR3 nucleotides: TGTGCCAGCAGCGCTGACAGGGGATCTGCTGGCTACACCTTC.

The rearrangement links TRBV7-9 to TRBJ1-3; the match to TRBD1 covers 7 bases. CDR3 size: 16 residues. The V gene end was trimmed by 4 bases and the J gene end by 2 bases; junction bases not matched to a gene: 8. Germline-derived CDR1 and CDR2 are SEHNR and FQNEAQ (reference sequence). This chain's CDR3 is CASSSNRGRAGNTIYF. In DNA, the CDR3 is TGTGCCAGCAGCTCGAACAGGGGAAGGGCTGGAAACACCATATATTTT.